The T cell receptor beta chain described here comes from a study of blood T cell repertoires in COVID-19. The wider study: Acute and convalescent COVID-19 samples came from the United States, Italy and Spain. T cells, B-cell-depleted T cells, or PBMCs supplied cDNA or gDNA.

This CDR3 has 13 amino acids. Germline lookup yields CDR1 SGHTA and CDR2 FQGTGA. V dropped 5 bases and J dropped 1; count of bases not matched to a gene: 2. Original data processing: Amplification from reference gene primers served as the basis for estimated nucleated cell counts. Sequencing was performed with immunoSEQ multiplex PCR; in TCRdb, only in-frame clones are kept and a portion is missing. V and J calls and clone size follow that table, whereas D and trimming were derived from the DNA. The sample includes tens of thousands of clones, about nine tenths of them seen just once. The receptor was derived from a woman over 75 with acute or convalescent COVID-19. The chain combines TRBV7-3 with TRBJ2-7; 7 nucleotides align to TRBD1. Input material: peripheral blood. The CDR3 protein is CASSVDRSYEQYF. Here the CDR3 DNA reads TGTGCCAGCAGCGTGGACAGGTCCTACGAGCAGTACTTC.